This T cell receptor (beta chain) stems from a study of T-cell reconstitution after alpha-beta-depleted transplantation in children. A TCRbeta library incorporating unique molecular identifiers was prepared. One entry per CDR3 protein, called by TCRdb with MiXCR from the PCR reads. The sample has approximately 47,000 distinct CDR3 sequences, under 60% seen once. Concerning this clonotype: Its antigen is currently unknown.

Broader study findings: It was newly produced T cells that mostly accounted for T-cell counts and diversity one year after transplant.

This receptor was obtained from a boy in the first two years of life with SCID, due to receive a stem cell transplant. The sample here was peripheral blood, taken before TCRalphabeta/CD19-depleted stem cell transplant.

The CDR3 nucleotides read TGTGCCAGCAGCCGGACTAGCGGGGGAGCAAGGGAGACCCAGTACTTC. The encoded protein is CASSRTSGGARETQYF. The genes are TRBV5-4 and TRBJ2-5; TRBD2 matches at 13 bases. CDR1 is SGHNT, CDR2 YYREEE, per germline (reference sequence). This CDR3 spans 16 amino acids. J gave up 5 bases and V 4 bases, and 8 bases lay outside the gene matches.